Each of the 18 T cell receptor beta chains below was sequenced from the same sample in a study of shared clonotypes between healthy human individuals. Sequencing used immunoSEQ multiplex PCR; TCRdb keeps in-frame clones, though not all of them. The sample has under 2.5 million clones; 85% to 95% are singletons. The sample taken for sequencing was naive CD4+ T cells from PBMCs. The subset: CD45RA+ positively selected. The origin of the receptors is a man aged 18 to 29 in good health. Some clones in this sample may be carry-over from other donors' samples.

V and J are TRBV7-2 and TRBJ2-7, with TRBD2 matching 8 bases. V shed 3 bases, J shed 2 bases, and the junction held 3 bases outside the gene matches. CDR3 length equals 14 residues. Germline CDR1 and CDR2: SGHTA and FQGNSA. The CDR3 reads CASSFTSGAYEQYF. The CDR3 DNA reads TGTGCCAGCAGCTTCACTAGCGGAGCCTACGAGCAGTACTTC.

This chain uses TRBV7-9 with TRBJ2-7; TRBD1 matches 12 bases. This CDR3 region has 15 residues. CDR1 is SEHNR, CDR2 FQNEAQ, per germline (reference sequence). The V gene end was trimmed by 4 bases and the J gene end by 6 bases; junction bases not matched to a gene: 7. CDR3 loop: CASSSRDRGQSEQYF. CDR3 nucleotide sequence: TGTGCCAGCAGCTCCCGGGACAGGGGGCAATCCGAGCAGTACTTC.

The V gene is TRBV2, the J gene TRBJ2-1, with D perhaps matching TRBD1 (5 bases). V was trimmed by 8 bases and J by 3 bases, leaving 14 bases between them. CDR3 length equals 14 residues. CDR1 is SNHLY, CDR2 FYNNEI, per germline. The CDR3 is CASDPRRGYNEQFF. DNA for the CDR3: TGTGCCAGCGATCCTCGTAGGGGCTACAATGAGCAGTTCTTC.

This chain uses TRBV19 with TRBJ2-1; TRBD2 agrees at 9 bases. The CDR3 is made up of 15 amino acids. Looked up from germline, CDR1 is LNHDA and CDR2 is SQIVND (reference sequence). After removal of 3 bases from V and 6 bases from J, the junction contained 6 bases not matched to a gene. In DNA, the CDR3 is TGTGCCAGTAGTATTAGCGGGAGTGGGGTCAATGAGCAGTTCTTC. Translation gives CASSISGSGVNEQFF. Using reference TRBV19 and TRBJ2-1 for the parts outside the CDR3, the full variable domain is DGGITQSPKYLFRKEGQNVTLSCEQNLNHDAMYWYRQDPGQGLRLIYYSQIVNDFQKGDIAEGYSVSREKKESFPLTVTSAQKNPTAFYLCASSISGSGVNEQFFGPGTRLTVL.

The chain recombines TRBV28 with TRBJ1-5; TRBD1 might be the D (6 bases). The length of the CDR3 is 15 residues. Trimming shortened V by 3 bases and J by 2 bases, and 11 bases separated the two germline ends. CDR1 MDHEN and CDR2 SYDVKM come from the germline V gene. As DNA, the CDR3 is TGTGCCAGCAGTTTGCCCAGGGGAGGCAATCAGCCCCAGCATTTT. Protein product: CASSLPRGGNQPQHF. Based on the CDR3 plus reference TRBV28 and TRBJ1-5, the full variable domain is DVKVTQSSRYLVKRTGEKVFLECVQDMDHENMFWYRQDPGLGLRLIYFSYDVKMKEKGDIPEGYSVSREKKERFSLILESASTNQTSMYLCASSLPRGGNQPQHFGDGTRLSIL.

The chain uses TRBV10-1 and TRBJ1-2; unclear D gene. The germline V gene encodes CDR1 WNHNN and CDR2 SYGVQD (reference sequence). Trimming shortened V by 5 bases and J by 3 bases, and 25 bases separated the two germline ends. The length of the CDR3 is 18 residues. CDR3 region: CASSPKALGSWAYYGYTF. The CDR3 bases are TGCGCCAGCAGTCCTAAAGCCCTCGGGTCCTGGGCTTACTATGGCTACACCTTC.

The V gene is TRBV7-6, the J gene TRBJ2-1; TRBD2 agrees at 12 bases. The trim removed 5 bases at V and 2 bases at J, leaving 7 bases unmatched. This CDR3 is 17 amino acids long. CDR1 is SGHVS, CDR2 FNYEAQ, per germline. CDR3 loop: CASSPATSGRPYNEQFF. The CDR3 nucleotides are TGTGCCAGCAGCCCTGCGACTAGCGGGAGACCCTACAATGAGCAGTTCTTC.

The rearrangement joins TRBV6-6 to TRBJ2-5, with 9 bases aligning to TRBD2. The CDR3 extends over 15 amino acids. The ends lost 5 bases at V and 4 bases at J; junction bases unmatched: 8. The germline gives CDR1 MNHNY, CDR2 SVGAGI (reference sequence). The CDR3 sequence is CASSGPSTSGETQYF. CDR3 DNA sequence: TGTGCCAGCAGTGGCCCTTCGACTAGCGGAGAGACCCAGTACTTC.

The chain links TRBV13 to TRBJ1-2, with unresolved D. Germline V gene sequence: CDR1 PRHDT, CDR2 FYEKMQ (reference sequence). Between the trimmed V and J ends, which lost 1 base and 5 bases, there was a span of 8 bases. The CDR3 spans 13 residues. CDR3 nucleotide sequence: TGTGCCAGCAGCTTAGACCTGGGGTATGGCTACACCTTC. Its protein is CASSLDLGYGYTF.

This chain joins TRBV7-9 and TRBJ2-3; 9 nucleotides line up with TRBD2. V was clipped by 2 bases and J by 5 bases; unmatched bases: 8. Germline V CDR1 and CDR2: SEHNR, FQNEAQ (reference sequence). The CDR3 runs to 16 residues. The CDR3 DNA is TGTGCCAGCAGCTTACGGGGCGGGAGGGCCATAGATACGCAGTATTTT. Its protein is CASSLRGGRAIDTQYF.

About this clone: The sample carries other DNA sequences with the same CDR3. The chain uses TRBV10-3 and TRBJ2-6; possibly TRBD1 for D (5 bases). This CDR3 has 16 residues. Per the germline V gene, CDR1 is ENHRY and CDR2 is SYGVKD. V lost 0 bases, J lost 0 bases, and 6 bases lay in between. CDR3 region: CAISESRVSGANVLTF. DNA for the CDR3: TGTGCCATCAGTGAGTCCAGGGTCTCTGGGGCCAACGTCCTGACTTTC.

CDR3 sequence (DNA): TGTGCCAGCAGCTTAGGCACAGGGCTTAATGACTATGGCTACACCTTC. This gives the protein CASSLGTGLNDYGYTF. The V gene is TRBV13, the J gene TRBJ1-2, with D possibly TRBD1 on 6 matching bases. V was pared by 0 bases and J by 3 bases, with 14 bases between. Germline V lookup: CDR1 PRHDT, CDR2 FYEKMQ (reference sequence). The CDR3 contains 16 residues.

The chain has TRBV7-9 and TRBJ1-1; TRBD1 matches at 9 bases. V dropped 7 bases and J dropped 3; count of bases not matched to a gene: 15. The CDR3 covers 17 residues. Germline CDR1 SEHNR, CDR2 FQNEAQ (reference sequence). CDR3 in DNA: TGTGCCAGCACCAAAACTCCGGGACAGGGACGATACACTGAAGCTTTCTTT. As protein: CASTKTPGQGRYTEAFF.

This rearrangement joins TRBV11-3 to TRBJ2-3, with 9 bases identical to TRBD2. Trimming removed 4 bases from V and 10 bases from J; junction bases left unmatched: 18. Germline CDR1 and CDR2: SGHNT and YENEEA. CDR3 length: 17 amino acids. This chain's CDR3 is CASSSSGGREGLLAQYF. The CDR3 nucleotides read TGTGCCAGCAGCTCCTCTGGGGGGCGGGAGGGCCTATTGGCGCAGTATTTT.

J is TRBJ2-1 and V is TRBV7-6, with 8 positions matching TRBD2. Germline CDR1 is SGHVS and CDR2 is FNYEAQ. V lost 4 bases, J lost 1 base, and 9 bases stayed unmatched. The CDR3 totals 17 residues. The CDR3 reads CASSSGLSGTSYNEQFF. For the CDR3, the DNA is TGTGCCAGCAGCTCCGGACTTAGCGGGACATCCTACAATGAGCAGTTCTTC.

J is TRBJ1-1 and V is TRBV6-1, with D hard to call. The CDR3 is 14 amino acids. Trimming removed 3 bases at V and 1 base at J, with 9 bases between. In germline, CDR1 is MNHNS, CDR2 SASEGT. CDR3 nucleotide sequence: TGTGCCAGCAGTGATCTCCCTTCGAACACTGAAGCTTTCTTT. Translated, it gives CASSDLPSNTEAFF.

The rearrangement uses TRBV9 and TRBJ2-1; possible D gene TRBD2, 6 bases. The CDR3 contains 16 residues. In germline, CDR1 is SGDLS, CDR2 YYNGEE. Trimming cost V 4 bases and J 4 bases, with 18 bases left between them. Here the CDR3 DNA reads TGTGCCAGCAGCCCGGAGAGAGGGCGGGATTACAATGAGCAGTTCTTC. Protein sequence: CASSPERGRDYNEQFF. The full variable domain, in which reference TRBV9 and TRBJ2-1 provide the parts outside the CDR3, is DSGVTQTPKHLITATGQRVTLRCSPRSGDLSVYWYQQSLDQGLQFLIQYYNGEERAKGNILERFSAQQFPDLHSELNLSSLELGDSALYFCASSPERGRDYNEQFFGPGTRLTVL.

The table lists this clone with a count of one. The rearrangement joins TRBV5-4 to TRBJ2-1, with 7 bases fitting TRBD2. Germline assignment: CDR1 SGHNT and CDR2 YYREEE (reference sequence). V lost 5 bases and J lost 9; bases outside the gene matches: 11. This CDR3 contains 14 residues. In nucleotides, the CDR3 is TGTGCCAGCAGTCTGGCGTCTAGCGGCCCTGAGCAGTTCTTC. Protein sequence: CASSLASSGPEQFF. Variable domain in full (rest from reference TRBV5-4 and TRBJ2-1): ETGVTQSPTHLIKTRGQQVTLRCSSQSGHNTVSWYQQALGQGPQFIFQYYREEENGRGNFPPRFSGLQFPNYSSELNVNALELDDSALYLCASSLASSGPEQFFGPGTRLTVL.